This TCR beta chain was documented in a study of T cells in Graves' hyperthyroidism and ophthalmopathy. From RNA transcripts, TCR beta CDR3 regions were amplified. Primed by the HTBI set, a first-round RT-PCR was run on the TCR CDR3. TCRdb ran MiXCR on the multiplex PCR reads and lists one entry per CDR3 protein. The data contain about 400,000 distinct CDR3 sequences, 15% to 17% of them singletons. Exclusion of patients followed from uncontrolled infection, other autoimmune disease, pregnancy or lactation. Diagnoses were established using clinical symptoms, serum thyroxine and TRAb, thyroid ultrasound and orbital computed tomography. About 10 ml of fresh peripheral blood supplied the PBMCs. A few counts support this clonotype. The V gene lost 6 bases and the J gene lost 7 bases, with 13 bases spanning the gap. The germline CDR1 and CDR2 sequences are MNHEY and SVGEGT. The CDR3 extends over 14 amino acids.

The specimen was blood. The chain is built from TRBV6-2 or TRBV6-3 and TRBJ1-6; D possibly corresponds to TRBD1 (5 bases). This receptor was taken from a woman aged 18-30 years with Graves' hyperthyroidism that later progressed to Graves' ophthalmopathy. For the CDR3, the DNA is TGTGCCAGCAGAAAAAGGGGCACCAATTCACCCCTCCACTTT. It encodes CASRKRGTNSPLHF.